The 31 T cell receptor beta chains reported below all come from one sample, sequenced in a study of neurological immune-mediated disorders. Noted time point: longitudinal time-point 2. TCRdb independently ran MiXCR on the 5' RACE reads; one entry per CDR3 protein. The sample holds some 60,000 distinct CDR3 sequences, less than 10% seen once. The sequenced sample was PBMCs. All receptors derive from a man aged 25 to 40 in good health.

This clonotype came up many times. V is TRBV5-1 and J is TRBJ2-3, with TRBD1 identical over 9 bases. The V segment lost 0 bases and the J segment 1 base; nucleotides outside the gene matches: 6. This CDR3 region has 17 residues. The V gene's germline CDR1 is SGHRS and CDR2 YFSETQ. The CDR3 here is CASSLAGQGIGTDTQYF. The CDR3 nucleotides read TGCGCCAGCAGCTTGGCGGGACAGGGAATCGGCACAGATACGCAGTATTTT.

This clonotype was counted at least ten times. V and J are TRBV9 and TRBJ2-3; possible D gene TRBD1, 6 bases. This CDR3 has 15 residues. The germline V gene has CDR1 SGDLS and CDR2 YYNGEE. V lost 3 bases and J lost 6, with 17 bases in between. CDR3 protein: CASSARGVQADTQYF. The DNA for the CDR3 is TGTGCCAGCAGCGCCAGGGGAGTCCAAGCGGATACGCAGTATTTT.

This clonotype was seen at least ten times. The rearrangement links TRBV6-6 to TRBJ2-7, with 8 nucleotides matching TRBD2. This CDR3 is 14 amino acids long. Germline CDR1 and CDR2: MNHNY and SVGAGI (reference sequence). V lost 6 bases and J lost 7; bases outside the gene matches: 11. CDR3 residues: CASSDSNGRGEQYF. The DNA of the CDR3 is TGTGCCAGCAGCGACTCGAACGGGAGGGGGGAGCAGTACTTC.

At least ten counts were recorded for this clonotype. The chain uses TRBV7-3 and TRBJ2-1; the match to TRBD1 covers 8 bases. Germline V gene lookup returns CDR1 SGHTA and CDR2 FQGTGA. Trimming took 4 bases from V and 5 from J; bases not matched to a gene: 7. The CDR3 totals 15 residues. In DNA, the CDR3 is TGTGCCAGCAGCTCCGGCAGGGGGCCGAACAATGAGCAGTTCTTC. This encodes CASSSGRGPNNEQFF.

Many counts were recorded for this clonotype. The gene calls are TRBV28 and TRBJ2-5; D unresolved. Germline loops: CDR1 MDHEN, CDR2 SYDVKM. This CDR3 has 11 residues. V lost 4 bases and J 5 bases, leaving 5 bases between the germline ends. CDR3 sequence (DNA): TGTGCCAGCAGTTCCCCCGAGACCCAGTACTTC. Translating gives CASSSPETQYF.

Many counts were recorded for this clonotype. The chain joins TRBV5-1 to TRBJ2-7; 7 positions match TRBD2. CDR3 length: 15 residues. The V segment lost 5 bases and the J segment 3 bases; nucleotides outside the gene matches: 11. The germline gives CDR1 SGHRS, CDR2 YFSETQ. This CDR3 reads CASSPSFERDYEQYF. Written as DNA, the CDR3 is TGCGCCAGCAGTCCGAGCTTTGAGCGGGACTACGAGCAGTACTTC.

The table lists this clonotype with many counts. The chain recombines TRBV29-1 with TRBJ1-5; possibly TRBD1 for D (5 bases). The V and J ends lost 4 bases and 3 bases respectively, with 10 bases between them. The CDR3 covers 13 residues. Germline lookup yields CDR1 SQVTM and CDR2 ANQGSEA. The CDR3 loop is CSVVEGVNQPQHF. CDR3 DNA: TGCAGCGTTGTTGAAGGGGTCAATCAGCCCCAGCATTTT.

This clonotype was recorded at least ten times. The rearrangement uses TRBV29-1 and TRBJ2-7; 11 bases are shared with TRBD2. This CDR3 is 14 amino acids long. J lost 4 bases, V lost 2 bases, and 4 bases had no gene match. Germline-derived CDR1 and CDR2 are SQVTM and ANQGSEA. The CDR3 bases are TGCAGCGTTGAACTAGCGGGAGGATCATACGAGCAGTACTTC. Translation: CSVELAGGSYEQYF.

This clonotype was recorded at least ten times. The chain couples TRBV12-3 or TRBV12-4 to TRBJ1-6; D gene uncertain. Between the trimmed V and J ends, which lost 3 bases and 5 bases, there was a span of 5 bases. The CDR3 runs 13 residues. CDR3 nucleotide sequence: TGTGCCAGCAGTTTCGAAAATAATTCACCCCTCCACTTT. As protein: CASSFENNSPLHF.

This clonotype has ten or more counts. The chain carries TRBV5-1 and TRBJ2-7, with a weak D call TRBD2 (5 bases). The length of the CDR3 is 13 residues. V was clipped by 4 bases and J by 4 bases, with 12 bases between them. Germline V CDR1 and CDR2: SGHRS, YFSETQ. The CDR3 nucleotides are TGCGCCAGCAGCCTACCCGGAGGTTACGAGCAGTACTTC. This encodes CASSLPGGYEQYF.

Ten or more counts support this clonotype. The CDR3 nucleotides read TGTGCCAGCAGCCCAACATTCCGGGACTCGGCCTACGAGCAGTACTTC. It yields the protein CASSPTFRDSAYEQYF. The chain joins TRBV7-8 to TRBJ2-7, with a weak D call TRBD2 (6 bases). The germline V gene encodes CDR1 SGHVS and CDR2 FQNEAQ. The length of the CDR3 is 16 residues. V was trimmed by 5 bases and J by 2 bases, leaving 19 bases between them.

J is TRBJ1-1 and V is TRBV18; D unclear. CDR1 is KGHSH, CDR2 LQKENI, per germline. V lost 3 bases and J lost 6, with 8 bases in between. This CDR3 contains 12 residues. The CDR3 reads CASSPRESEAFF. CDR3 sequence (DNA): TGTGCCAGCTCACCCCGGGAGTCTGAAGCTTTCTTT.

This clonotype has a count of ten or more. V is TRBV5-1 and J is TRBJ2-6, with a weak D call TRBD2 (5 bases). Germline loops: CDR1 SGHRS, CDR2 YFSETQ. V lost 2 bases and J 2 bases, leaving 8 bases between the germline ends. The CDR3 totals 15 residues. CDR3 nucleotides: TGCGCCAGCAGCTTTTCCGGGGCTGGGGCCAACGTCCTGACTTTC. It is translated as CASSFSGAGANVLTF.

In its sample, this clonotype was seen many times. V usage is TRBV20-1 and J usage is TRBJ2-3, with a possible D match to TRBD2 (6 bases). CDR3 size: 13 residues. The V gene's germline CDR1 is DFQATT and CDR2 SNEGSKA (reference sequence). Trimming stripped 2 bases from V and 0 bases from J, with 6 bases between. The CDR3 sequence: CSARSGSTDTQYF. The CDR3 nucleotides read TGCAGTGCTAGAAGCGGGAGCACAGATACGCAGTATTTT.

This clonotype occurred many times. The rearrangement joins TRBV5-1 to TRBJ2-7, with TRBD1 matching 9 bases. J was trimmed by 3 bases and V by 3 bases; bases with no gene match: 7. From germline, CDR1 is SGHRS and CDR2 YFSETQ. This CDR3 has 15 residues. CDR3 sequence: CASSYDRGGYYEQYF. CDR3 nucleotides: TGCGCCAGCAGCTATGACAGGGGGGGGTACTACGAGCAGTACTTC. Variable domain in full (rest from reference TRBV5-1 and TRBJ2-7): KAGVTQTPRYLIKTRGQQVTLSCSPISGHRSVSWYQQTPGQGLQFLFEYFSETQRNKGNFPGRFSGRQFSNSRSEMNVSTLELGDSALYLCASSYDRGGYYEQYFGPGTRLTVT.

In this sample, this clonotype turned up many times. The gene calls are TRBV3-1 and TRBJ2-3; D remains unclear. V gave up 3 bases and J gave up 1 base, with 8 bases separating them. The CDR3 loop spans 14 amino acids. CDR1 and CDR2 (germline): LGHDT, YNNKEL (reference sequence). The DNA of the CDR3 is TGTGCCAGCAGCCAGGGCCGGGGCACAGATACGCAGTATTTT. It codes for CASSQGRGTDTQYF.

The sample holds many counts of this clonotype. The chain carries TRBV7-2 and TRBJ1-1; tentative D call: TRBD1 (6 bases). Germline CDR1 is SGHTA and CDR2 is FQGNSA. The CDR3 spans 14 residues. The ends were cut back, 3 bases at V and 7 bases at J, with 15 bases in the middle. CDR3 sequence: CASSFGGQGIEAFF. CDR3 bases: TGTGCCAGCAGCTTTGGCGGTCAGGGGATTGAAGCTTTCTTT.

In its sample, this clonotype was seen many times. The J gene is TRBJ2-7, the V gene TRBV5-1, with TRBD2 identical over 9 bases. J was trimmed by 3 bases and V by 4 bases; bases with no gene match: 8. The CDR3 is 15 residues long. The germline V gene encodes CDR1 SGHRS and CDR2 YFSETQ. CDR3 protein: CASSRGSGSLYEQYF. The CDR3 DNA sequence: TGCGCCAGCAGCCGCGGTAGCGGGAGCCTCTACGAGCAGTACTTC.

This clonotype occurred many times. CDR3 nucleotide sequence: TGCGCCAGCAGCCAGGATCTAGCTGGGGCAGATACGCAGTATTTT. It is translated as CASSQDLAGADTQYF. This chain uses TRBV4-1 with TRBJ2-3, with a tentative D call TRBD2 (5 bases). V gave up 3 bases and J gave up 4 bases, with 14 bases separating them. Germline V gene data show CDR1 as MGHRA and CDR2 as YSYEKL. This CDR3 has 15 amino acids.

This clonotype was observed many times. The rearrangement uses TRBV12-3 or TRBV12-4 and TRBJ2-7; the match to TRBD1 covers 9 bases. V gave up 5 bases and J gave up 3 bases; unmatched junction bases: 5. This CDR3 is 14 amino acids long. CDR3 nucleotides: TGTGCCAGCAGTCTCTGGACAGGGGACTACGAGCAGTACTTC. Its protein product is CASSLWTGDYEQYF.

This clonotype was detected ten times or more. The chain couples TRBV29-1 to TRBJ1-1; the D gene is possibly TRBD1 (6 bases). The CDR3 has 16 amino acids. Between the trimmed V and J ends, which lost 3 bases and 10 bases, there was a span of 27 bases. Germline V gives CDR1 SQVTM, CDR2 ANQGSEA. The CDR3 bases are TGCAGCGTTGAGGCCCCCTACGGCAGGGGAGAAAACGGAGCTTTCTTT. Translation gives CSVEAPYGRGENGAFF.

This clonotype was seen repeatedly, ten times or more. The V and J genes are TRBV28 and TRBJ2-7; the D is unclear. Germline V gives CDR1 MDHEN, CDR2 SYDVKM. This CDR3 comprises 16 residues. Trimming took off 4 bases at V and 2 bases at J, with 18 bases between the two ends. The CDR3 DNA reads as TGTGCCAGCAGTTCCTCGGCCGGGTCGTCGACCTACGAGCAGTACTTC. It is translated as CASSSSAGSSTYEQYF.

This clonotype was found many times. The chain is built from TRBV6-6 and TRBJ2-3, with 7 positions matching TRBD1. V dropped 5 bases and J dropped 6; count of bases not matched to a gene: 5. The CDR3 totals 13 residues. Germline V gene sequence: CDR1 MNHNY, CDR2 SVGAGI (reference sequence). The CDR3 DNA sequence: TGTGCCAGCAGTCACTACAGGGGCGATACGCAGTATTTT. Translated: CASSHYRGDTQYF.

This clonotype came up many times. The rearrangement uses TRBV28 and TRBJ2-2; D is unresolved. From germline, CDR1 is MDHEN and CDR2 SYDVKM. The CDR3 is made up of 15 amino acids. V shed 6 bases and J shed 2 bases, with 13 bases lying between them. The CDR3 region is CASRYSLFNTGELFF. The CDR3 coding sequence is TGTGCCAGCAGGTACAGCCTGTTCAACACCGGGGAGCTGTTTTTT.

This clonotype showed up many times. The CDR3 region has the DNA TGTGCCAGCAGTTCCCCCAGGGGAGGGGACCCCGCGATGCAGTACTTC. The encoded protein is CASSSPRGGDPAMQYF. The chain uses TRBV12-3 or TRBV12-4 and TRBJ2-7; perhaps TRBD2 as D (7 bases). V lost 4 bases, J lost 9 bases, and 25 bases lay in between. This CDR3 is built from 16 residues.

There are many counts of this clonotype. This chain links TRBV5-1 with TRBJ2-7; TRBD2 aligns across 12 bases. The CDR3 runs 15 residues. V lost 6 bases and J lost 3; bases outside the gene matches: 7. Looked up from germline, CDR1 is SGHRS and CDR2 is YFSETQ. For the CDR3, the DNA is TGCGCCAGCACGGACCCGGGACTAGCGGGCTACGAGCAGTACTTC. This codes for CASTDPGLAGYEQYF. Full variable domain (rest looked up from reference TRBV5-1 and TRBJ2-7): KAGVTQTPRYLIKTRGQQVTLSCSPISGHRSVSWYQQTPGQGLQFLFEYFSETQRNKGNFPGRFSGRQFSNSRSEMNVSTLELGDSALYLCASTDPGLAGYEQYFGPGTRLTVT.

Ten or more counts support this clonotype. The DNA for the CDR3 is TGTGCCATCAGTGTGGACTACTACGAGCAGTACTTC. Protein sequence: CAISVDYYEQYF. The rearrangement uses TRBV10-3 and TRBJ2-7, with D possibly being TRBD2 (6 bases). Germline CDR1 is ENHRY and CDR2 is SYGVKD. The CDR3 extends over 12 amino acids. Trimming left V 4 bases short and J 3 bases short, with 7 bases between.

This clonotype was observed many times. The rearrangement uses TRBV5-1 and TRBJ2-7; TRBD2 aligns across 13 bases. Germline assignment: CDR1 SGHRS and CDR2 YFSETQ. This CDR3 has 16 residues. Trimming removed 4 bases from V and 4 bases from J; junction bases left unmatched: 8. Here the CDR3 DNA reads TGCGCCAGCAGCCCCCGGACTAGCGGGAGTGGGTACGAGCAGTACTTC. Its translation is CASSPRTSGSGYEQYF. Supplemented by reference TRBV5-1 and TRBJ2-7, the full variable domain reads KAGVTQTPRYLIKTRGQQVTLSCSPISGHRSVSWYQQTPGQGLQFLFEYFSETQRNKGNFPGRFSGRQFSNSRSEMNVSTLELGDSALYLCASSPRTSGSGYEQYFGPGTRLTVT.

This clonotype showed up many times. The junction does not match germline at one end; this may be a read error. V gene TRBV10-3 combines with J gene TRBJ1-1; D not certain. Germline V gene sequence: CDR1 ENHRY, CDR2 SYGVKD. This CDR3 contains 12 residues. CDR3 loop: CNLVHEHTEAFF. CDR3 sequence (DNA): TGCAACCTAGTTCATGAGCACACTGAAGCTTTCTTT.

This clonotype was recorded many times. The V and J genes are TRBV7-8 and TRBJ1-1; TRBD1 is a possible D gene (5 bases). The CDR3 has 11 amino acids. V lost 7 bases to trimming and J lost 6 bases, with 9 bases between them. Germline values: CDR1 SGHVS, CDR2 FQNEAQ. The CDR3 here is CASTWGAEAFF. As DNA, the CDR3 is TGTGCCAGCACCTGGGGGGCTGAAGCTTTCTTT.

Ten or more counts support this clonotype. The chain combines TRBV9 with TRBJ2-7, with D tentatively TRBD1 (6 bases). Trimming pared 5 bases from V and 1 base from J, leaving 10 bases between. CDR1 is SGDLS, CDR2 YYNGEE, per germline. This CDR3 has 13 residues. CDR3 protein: CASSGDKSYEQYF. DNA for the CDR3: TGTGCCAGCAGTGGGGACAAATCCTACGAGCAGTACTTC.